The 21 T cell receptor beta chains presented below share a single source sample, sequenced in a study of vaccination and CD4 T cells after COVID-19. The assay that was used to sequence DNA from cultured CD4+ T cells was the Oncomine TCR Beta short-read assay. TCRdb analysed the PCR reads with MiXCR anew, one entry per CDR3 protein. Found here are approximately 11,000 distinct CDR3 sequences, around a quarter of them singletons; the top ten hold roughly 25%. Treatment in this sample: approximately 11-day PBMC culture with coronavirus spike peptide pools or control peptides (ViraFEST assay). Their antigens are not known. Sequenced material: CD4+ T cells from blood, cultured in vitro, taken before SARS-CoV-2 vaccination. The receptors here all came from a human donor who received a COVID-19 vaccine.

The chain carries TRBV24-1 and TRBJ2-2, with 8 positions matching TRBD1. The CDR3 consists of 18 residues. Per the germline V gene, CDR1 is KGHDR and CDR2 is SFDVKD. V trimming: 4 bases; J trimming: 6 bases; junction bases outside the gene matches: 15. CDR3 nucleotides: TGTGCCACCAGTGACCCGGCGGCGGACAGGGCTAGAGCCGGGGAGCTGTTTTTT. This gives the protein CATSDPAADRARAGELFF.

The V and J genes are TRBV24-1 and TRBJ2-2, with 9 bases fitting TRBD1. V trimming: 2 bases; J trimming: 3 bases; junction bases outside the gene matches: 6. Per the germline V gene, CDR1 is KGHDR and CDR2 is SFDVKD. The CDR3 consists of 17 residues. As DNA, the CDR3 is TGTGCCACCAGTGATTCTCGACAGGGGGTTGACACCGGGGAGCTGTTTTTT. Translating gives CATSDSRQGVDTGELFF.

This clonotype was seen a few times. The chain is built from TRBV24-1 and TRBJ2-2; D not certain. Germline lookup yields CDR1 KGHDR and CDR2 SFDVKD. Between the trimmed V and J ends, which lost 2 bases and 5 bases, there was a span of 17 bases. The CDR3 runs to 17 residues. The CDR3 nucleotides read TGTGCCACCAGTGATTCCACAGCTTCTTTCGGGACCGGGGAGCTGTTTTTT. This codes for CATSDSTASFGTGELFF.

This chain joins TRBV24-1 and TRBJ2-7, with 9 bases lining up with TRBD1. CDR1 is KGHDR and CDR2 is SFDVKD in the germline V gene. The CDR3 is 15 amino acids. Unmatched junction bases numbered 5, after V lost 3 bases and J lost 3 bases. The chain's CDR3 is CATSDRTGVHYEQYF. For the CDR3, the DNA is TGTGCCACCAGTGATAGGACAGGGGTCCACTACGAGCAGTACTTC.

This clonotype was counted between two and nine times. This rearrangement joins TRBV25-1 to TRBJ2-1; 10 positions match TRBD1. Germline CDR1 and CDR2: MGHDK and SYGVNS. The ends lost 1 base at V and 8 bases at J; junction bases unmatched: 5. CDR3 length: 15 amino acids. CDR3 bases: TGTGCCAGCAGTGAATCGGGGGACAGGGGCCATGAGCAGTTCTTC. It yields the protein CASSESGDRGHEQFF. The whole variable domain, remainder taken from reference TRBV25-1 and TRBJ2-1, is EADIYQTPRYLVIGTGKKITLECSQTMGHDKMYWYQQDPGMELHLIHYSYGVNSTEKGDLSSESTVSRIRTEHFPLTLESARPSHTSQYLCASSESGDRGHEQFFGPGTRLTVL.

This chain links TRBV6-1 with TRBJ1-2; 7 bases fit TRBD1. Losses at the gene ends were 5 bases for V and 8 bases for J; bases not matched to a gene: 8. Germline loops: CDR1 MNHNS, CDR2 SASEGT. The CDR3 runs 13 residues. CDR3 nucleotides: TGTGCCAGCAGTAGACAGGGATCTTTGGGCTACACCTTC. Translation gives CASSRQGSLGYTF.

CDR3 region: CASSLRTGSTNEKLFF. The CDR3 coding sequence is TGTGCCAGCAGCCTAAGGACAGGATCAACTAATGAAAAACTGTTTTTT. This chain connects TRBV7-8 to TRBJ1-4; 7 nucleotides agree with TRBD1. V lost 5 bases to trimming and J lost 0 bases; unmatched junction nucleotides: 6. Germline CDR1 reads SGHVS; CDR2 reads FQNEAQ. The CDR3 covers 16 residues.

The V call is TRBV27, the J call TRBJ1-2, with a tentative D call TRBD1 (5 bases). The CDR3 has 15 amino acids. Germline values: CDR1 MNHEY, CDR2 SMNVEV (reference sequence). The V gene lost 6 bases and the J gene lost 4 bases, with 18 bases spanning the gap. CDR3 sequence reads: CASSPGAVPLYGYTF. In DNA form, the CDR3 reads TGTGCCAGCAGCCCTGGGGCAGTACCTCTCTATGGCTACACCTTC.

The gene calls are TRBV7-2 and TRBJ2-3; D unclear. V was cut by 8 bases and J by 2 bases, with 11 bases left in between. CDR1 SGHTA and CDR2 FQGNSA come from the germline V gene. The CDR3 has 13 residues. For the CDR3, the DNA is TGTGCCAGCGGGGTCCGCTACACAGATACGCAGTATTTT. Translating it yields CASGVRYTDTQYF.

The V and J genes are TRBV6-1 and TRBJ2-3; tentative D call: TRBD1 (5 bases). The germline V and J ends were trimmed by 6 bases and 0 bases, with 10 bases remaining between them. Germline-derived CDR1 and CDR2 are MNHNS and SASEGT. The CDR3 is 14 amino acids. This CDR3 is CASRQASSTDTQYF. CDR3 coding DNA: TGTGCCAGCAGACAGGCCTCTAGCACAGATACGCAGTATTTT.

By share of the sample, this clonotype is medium-sized. This sequence joins TRBV20-1 and TRBJ1-5, with TRBD1 identical over 8 bases. The V and J ends lost 6 bases and 6 bases, in that order; junction bases with no gene match: 10. The CDR3 runs 14 residues. CDR1 and CDR2 (germline): DFQATT, SNEGSKA (reference sequence). The CDR3 loop is CSARSSQGAQPQHF. The CDR3, as DNA: TGCAGTGCCAGGTCTTCTCAGGGGGCTCAGCCCCAGCATTTT.

This clonotype showed up just a few times. The rearrangement links TRBV12-3 or TRBV12-4 to TRBJ1-1, with a possible D match to TRBD1 (6 bases). This CDR3 contains 13 residues. V lost 8 bases to trimming and J lost 4 bases, with 14 bases between them. The chain's CDR3 is CASQTGISTEAFF. CDR3 coding DNA: TGTGCCAGCCAGACAGGAATCTCCACTGAAGCTTTCTTT.

J is TRBJ1-2 and V is TRBV19, with 8 bases aligning to TRBD1. Per germline, CDR1 LNHDA and CDR2 SQIVND (reference sequence). V was clipped by 8 bases and J by 1 base; unmatched bases: 6. This CDR3 has 14 residues. CDR3 loop: CASSQGAGNYGYTF. The DNA for the CDR3 is TGTGCCAGTTCCCAGGGGGCGGGTAACTATGGCTACACCTTC.

This clonotype qualifies as medium-sized (0.01 to 0.1%). V and J are TRBV6-1 and TRBJ1-2; D gene ambiguous. This CDR3 is 12 amino acids long. Germline lookup yields CDR1 MNHNS and CDR2 SASEGT. V lost 3 bases and J 5 bases, leaving 7 bases between the germline ends. CDR3 sequence reads: CASSDAGYGYTF. CDR3 DNA sequence: TGTGCCAGCAGTGACGCGGGTTATGGCTACACCTTC.

The gene calls are TRBV7-6 and TRBJ2-1; D is perhaps TRBD2 (5 bases). The germline V and J ends were trimmed by 1 base and 6 bases, with 7 bases remaining between them. The CDR3 consists of 13 residues. CDR1 is SGHVS, CDR2 FNYEAQ, per germline. CDR3 protein: CASSLDGVNEQFF. The DNA of the CDR3 is TGTGCCAGCAGCTTAGACGGGGTCAATGAGCAGTTCTTC.

V is TRBV20-1 and J is TRBJ2-3; D unclear. The V and J ends lost 8 bases and 2 bases respectively, with 20 bases between them. CDR3 size: 15 residues. Germline V gives CDR1 DFQATT, CDR2 SNEGSKA (reference sequence). The CDR3 DNA follows: TGCAGTTTTGTAGAAGGTTGGCCAGTCACAGATACGCAGTATTTT. It is translated as CSFVEGWPVTDTQYF.

This clonotype appeared a few times. The CDR3 DNA sequence: TGCAGTGCCCGCGACAGGGGGCGATCACCCCTCCACTTT. It codes for CSARDRGRSPLHF. The chain combines TRBV20-1 with TRBJ1-6, with 10 bases aligning to TRBD1. The germline V gene has CDR1 DFQATT and CDR2 SNEGSKA (reference sequence). The ends lost 6 bases at V and 10 bases at J; junction bases unmatched: 6. The CDR3 extends over 13 amino acids.

The rearrangement uses TRBV9 and TRBJ2-7; 10 bases are shared with TRBD1. Germline-derived CDR1 and CDR2 are SGDLS and YYNGEE. This CDR3 has 15 residues. Germline trimming cut 4 bases from V and 3 bases from J; bases unmatched to any gene: 7. The CDR3 sequence: CASSPRQGASYEQYF. Here the CDR3 DNA reads TGTGCCAGCAGCCCCCGACAGGGGGCGAGCTACGAGCAGTACTTC.

There are a few counts of this clonotype. V usage is TRBV7-7 and J usage is TRBJ2-3; 9 nucleotides agree with TRBD2. CDR1 SSHAT and CDR2 FNYEAQ come from the germline V gene (reference sequence). The CDR3 spans 14 residues. The V and J ends lost 5 bases and 1 base, in that order; junction bases with no gene match: 1. As DNA, the CDR3 is TGTGCCAGCAGCCAGCGGGGGGGCACAGATACGCAGTATTTT. Protein: CASSQRGGTDTQYF.

The V call is TRBV19, the J call TRBJ1-1, with a tentative D call TRBD1 (6 bases). The germline gives CDR1 LNHDA, CDR2 SQIVND (reference sequence). V shed 1 base and J shed 10 bases, with 10 bases lying between them. This CDR3 has 12 amino acids. CDR3 bases: TGTGCCAGTAGTATAGGAACAGGGAGAGCTTTCTTT. Translated: CASSIGTGRAFF.

The chain is built from TRBV6-1 and TRBJ2-7; the D is unclear. CDR1 and CDR2 (germline): MNHNS, SASEGT. The germline V and J ends were trimmed by 8 bases and 3 bases, with 5 bases remaining between them. The CDR3 sequence is 10 residues long. CDR3 bases: TGTGCCAGCTTTTTCTACGAGCAGTACTTC. It encodes CASFFYEQYF.